The 14 T cell receptor beta chains below were found in one sample sequenced in a study of shared clonotypes between healthy human individuals. Method: immunoSEQ multiplex PCR; TCRdb's copy keeps in-frame clones and lacks some. The data show under 1,100,000 clones, with approximately 72% seen just once and 1.4% held by the top ten. The sample comprised memory CD4+ T cells sorted from blood. As to subset: CD45RA-negative fraction. The receptors were gathered from a man younger than 35 in good health.

CDR3 residues: CASSELEGEAFF. The CDR3, as DNA: TGTGCCAGCAGTGAGCTGGAGGGGGAAGCTTTCTTT. The V call is TRBV6-1, the J call TRBJ1-1, with D perhaps TRBD1 (5 bases). Between the trimmed V and J ends, which lost 3 bases and 8 bases, there was a span of 10 bases. The CDR3 extends over 12 amino acids. Looked up from germline, CDR1 is MNHNS and CDR2 is SASEGT.

The sample holds one count of this clone. V usage is TRBV29-1 and J usage is TRBJ2-7, with 11 positions matching TRBD2. This CDR3 is 15 amino acids long. J was trimmed by 1 base and V by 4 bases; bases with no gene match: 6. Germline lookup yields CDR1 SQVTM and CDR2 ANQGSEA. CDR3 region: CSVGSGTSGSYEQYF. In nucleotides, the CDR3 is TGCAGCGTTGGGTCCGGGACTAGCGGTTCCTACGAGCAGTACTTC.

This sequence joins TRBV16 and TRBJ1-5; 9 positions match TRBD1. The CDR3 runs to 12 residues. The germline gives CDR1 KGHSY, CDR2 FQNENV. J was trimmed by 15 bases and V by 4 bases; bases with no gene match: 7. CDR3 protein: CASSRDREKRHF. The CDR3 nucleotides are TGTGCCAGCAGCCGGGACAGGGAAAAACGGCATTTT.

V is TRBV7-2 and J is TRBJ2-7; D tentatively fits TRBD1 or TRBD2 (7 bases each). V was trimmed by 5 bases and J by 7 bases, leaving 30 bases between them. The CDR3 runs 18 residues. Germline V lookup: CDR1 SGHTA, CDR2 FQGNSA. CDR3 sequence reads: CASSTQGLASGSRGEQYF. CDR3 bases: TGTGCCAGCAGCACACAGGGGTTGGCTAGCGGAAGCCGAGGGGAGCAGTACTTC.

The chain employs TRBV29-1 and TRBJ2-7, with D perhaps TRBD2 (6 bases). V shed 6 bases and J shed 7 bases, with 22 bases lying between them. CDR3 size: 14 residues. CDR1 is SQVTM and CDR2 is ANQGSEA in the germline V gene. DNA of the CDR3: TGCAGCGTAGTGCCTTTTAGGGGCGCGGGGGAGCAGTACTTC. Encoded protein: CSVVPFRGAGEQYF.

In its sample, this clone was seen a few times. V usage is TRBV2 and J usage is TRBJ1-5, with D possibly TRBD1 on 6 matching bases. From germline, CDR1 is SNHLY and CDR2 FYNNEI. CDR3 length equals 13 residues. The V and J ends lost 6 bases and 6 bases respectively, with 12 bases between them. The CDR3: CASRGGVGQPQHF. The CDR3 coding sequence is TGTGCCAGCAGAGGGGGGGTAGGTCAGCCCCAGCATTTT.

This clone has a handful of counts. V is TRBV6-5 and J is TRBJ1-6; no clear D gene. The V and J ends lost 6 bases and 9 bases respectively, with 15 bases between them. CDR3 length equals 14 residues. Germline lookup yields CDR1 MNHEY and CDR2 SVGAGI. CDR3 protein: CASSEEGFASPLHF. For the CDR3, the DNA is TGTGCCAGCAGCGAAGAGGGATTTGCTTCACCCCTCCACTTT.

V and J are TRBV5-8 and TRBJ2-7; TRBD1 agrees at 8 bases. Germline loops: CDR1 SGHTS, CDR2 YDEGEE. CDR3 length: 17 amino acids. J gave up 6 bases and V 0 bases, and 14 bases lay outside the gene matches. CDR3 amino acids: CASSLEEDRVRGREQYF. The CDR3 region has the DNA TGTGCCAGCAGCTTGGAGGAGGATCGGGTCAGGGGGCGCGAGCAGTACTTC.

The chain links TRBV2 to TRBJ2-5, with 7 bases fitting TRBD2. This CDR3 spans 14 amino acids. The ends lost 4 bases at V and 5 bases at J; junction bases unmatched: 7. Germline V gene sequence: CDR1 SNHLY, CDR2 FYNNEI. The CDR3 region is CASSGGRAVETQYF. CDR3 sequence (DNA): TGTGCCAGCAGTGGTGGGAGGGCCGTTGAGACCCAGTACTTC.

This chain uses TRBV25-1 with TRBJ2-3; unclear D gene. This CDR3 has 13 residues. The ends were cut back, 7 bases at V and 0 bases at J, with 8 bases in the middle. Germline V gives CDR1 MGHDK, CDR2 SYGVNS. CDR3: CASTPLSTDTQYF. The CDR3 bases are TGTGCCAGCACTCCTCTGAGCACAGATACGCAGTATTTT.

As to this clone: Other DNA sequences in the sample encode the same CDR3. The chain uses TRBV29-1 and TRBJ2-5; possibly TRBD2 for D (5 bases). Germline CDR1 SQVTM, CDR2 ANQGSEA. This CDR3 has 12 amino acids. Deletions cut 4 bases from V and 1 base from J, with 7 bases between. The chain's CDR3 is CSVVGVQETQYF. CDR3 nucleotide sequence: TGCAGCGTTGTCGGGGTCCAAGAGACCCAGTACTTC.

This chain connects TRBV4-3 to TRBJ2-3; unclear D gene. Germline loops: CDR1 LGHNA, CDR2 YSLEER. V lost 1 base to trimming and J lost 1 base, with 9 bases between them. CDR3 size: 15 residues. In nucleotides, the CDR3 is TGCGCCAGCAGCCAAGCAGGTATCGGCACAGATACGCAGTATTTT. This sequence encodes CASSQAGIGTDTQYF.

The rearrangement links TRBV30 to TRBJ1-2; a possible D gene is TRBD1 (5 bases). The germline CDR1 and CDR2 sequences are GTSNPN and SVGIG (reference sequence). The CDR3 runs to 12 residues. Trimming left V 0 bases short and J 7 bases short, with 9 bases between. For the CDR3, the DNA is TGTGCCTGGAGTGTATTTGGGGGTGGCTACACCTTC. Its protein is CAWSVFGGGYTF.

This chain uses TRBV28 with TRBJ1-5; maybe TRBD1 (5 bases). V was pared by 5 bases and J by 0 bases, with 11 bases between. Germline V lookup: CDR1 MDHEN, CDR2 SYDVKM. The CDR3 has 15 residues. In nucleotides, the CDR3 is TGTGCCAGCAGTGCTACAGGAGGTAGCAATCAGCCCCAGCATTTT. This encodes CASSATGGSNQPQHF.